This T cell receptor beta chain was sequenced in a study of blood T cell repertoires in COVID-19. Across the study: Spain, Italy and the United States supplied samples that represented acute and convalescent COVID-19. PBMCs, B-cell-depleted T cells, or T cells were the source of the cDNA or gDNA that made up the material.

Looked up from germline, CDR1 is SQVTM and CDR2 is ANQGSEA. V lost 0 bases and J 3 bases, leaving 21 bases between the germline ends. The CDR3 extends over 17 amino acids. As originally analysed: Counts of nucleated cells, estimated from reference gene primer amplification, were obtained. Using immunoSEQ multiplex PCR, the repertoire was profiled, and TCRdb retains in-frame clones only, with some absent. V and J calls and clone size follow that table, whereas D and trimming were derived from the DNA. The data show 59,000 or so clones, around 80% seen once. This TCR was sampled from a man aged 55 to 70 with acute or convalescent COVID-19. V gene TRBV29-1 combines with J gene TRBJ2-7, with a possible D match to TRBD2 (5 bases). Sequenced: peripheral blood. Here the CDR3 reads CSVEELSEGINYYEQYF. The DNA for the CDR3 is TGCAGCGTTGAAGAGCTCTCCGAGGGAATAAACTACTACGAGCAGTACTTC.